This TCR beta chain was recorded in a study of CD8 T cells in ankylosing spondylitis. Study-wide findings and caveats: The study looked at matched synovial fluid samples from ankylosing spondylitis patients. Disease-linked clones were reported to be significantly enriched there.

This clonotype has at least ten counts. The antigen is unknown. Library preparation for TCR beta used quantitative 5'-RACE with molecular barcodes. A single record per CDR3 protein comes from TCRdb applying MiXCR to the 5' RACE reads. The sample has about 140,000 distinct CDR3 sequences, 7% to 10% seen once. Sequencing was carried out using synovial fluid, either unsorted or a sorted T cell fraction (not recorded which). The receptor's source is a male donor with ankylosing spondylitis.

CDR3: CASIPQGPDQPQHF. CDR3 in DNA: TGTGCCAGCATCCCACAGGGGCCGGATCAGCCCCAGCATTTT. The chain uses TRBV28 and TRBJ1-5; 7 bases line up with TRBD1. The V gene end was trimmed by 7 bases and the J gene end by 5 bases; junction bases not matched to a gene: 8. CDR1 MDHEN and CDR2 SYDVKM come from the germline V gene. The CDR3 contains 14 residues. The full variable domain, completed using reference TRBV28 and TRBJ1-5, is DVKVTQSSRYLVKRTGEKVFLECVQDMDHENMFWYRQDPGLGLRLIYFSYDVKMKEKGDIPEGYSVSREKKERFSLILESASTNQTSMYLCASIPQGPDQPQHFGDGTRLSIL.